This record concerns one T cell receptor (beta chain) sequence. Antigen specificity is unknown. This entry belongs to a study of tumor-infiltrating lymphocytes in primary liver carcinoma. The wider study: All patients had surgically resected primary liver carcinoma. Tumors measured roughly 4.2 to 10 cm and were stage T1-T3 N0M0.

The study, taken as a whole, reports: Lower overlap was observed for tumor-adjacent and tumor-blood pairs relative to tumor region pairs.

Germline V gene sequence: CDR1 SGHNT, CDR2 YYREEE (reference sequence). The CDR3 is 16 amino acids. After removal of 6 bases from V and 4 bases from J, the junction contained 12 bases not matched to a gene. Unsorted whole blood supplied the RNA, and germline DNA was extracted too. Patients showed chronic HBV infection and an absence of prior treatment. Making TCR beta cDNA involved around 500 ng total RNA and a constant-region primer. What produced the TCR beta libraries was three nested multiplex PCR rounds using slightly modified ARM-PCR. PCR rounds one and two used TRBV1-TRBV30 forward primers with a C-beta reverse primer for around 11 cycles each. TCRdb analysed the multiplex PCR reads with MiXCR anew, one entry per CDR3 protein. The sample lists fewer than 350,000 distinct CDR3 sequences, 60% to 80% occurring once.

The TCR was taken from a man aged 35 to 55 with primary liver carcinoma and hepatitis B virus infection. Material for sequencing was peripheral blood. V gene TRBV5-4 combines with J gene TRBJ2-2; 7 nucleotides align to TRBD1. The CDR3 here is CASNRDRDLGTGELFF. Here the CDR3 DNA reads TGTGCCAGCAACCGAGACAGGGATTTAGGCACCGGGGAGCTGTTTTTT.